A single sample is the source of the 18 T cell receptor beta chains below, sequenced in a study of T cell responses to AZD1222 COVID-19 vaccine. The data were produced by immunoSEQ multiplex PCR, yet TCRdb's version contains in-frame clones alone and is incomplete. The table shows roughly 140,000 clones, with 85% to 95% occurring only once. The material was peripheral blood, obtained on day 0 of MenACWY control vaccination. These receptors all stem from an adult in good health.

The chain recombines TRBV19 with TRBJ2-4, with D unresolved. Germline V gene lookup returns CDR1 LNHDA and CDR2 SQIVND (reference sequence). The length of the CDR3 is 15 residues. Trimming took off 5 bases at V and 2 bases at J, with 13 bases between the two ends. The CDR3 sequence is CASSPRLGTKNIQYF. CDR3 DNA sequence: TGTGCCAGTAGTCCCCGGTTGGGCACCAAAAACATTCAGTACTTC.

The chain links TRBV19 to TRBJ1-5; the D is unclear. This CDR3 region has 13 residues. The germline V gene encodes CDR1 LNHDA and CDR2 SQIVND (reference sequence). V lost 8 bases, J lost 0 bases, and 8 bases lay in between. The CDR3 DNA reads as TGTGCCAGTTCCGGCAGTAGCAATCAGCCCCAGCATTTT. This encodes CASSGSSNQPQHF.

The chain employs TRBV28 and TRBJ2-7, with TRBD2 identical over 7 bases. Per germline, CDR1 MDHEN and CDR2 SYDVKM. The CDR3 runs to 13 residues. Trimming removed 3 bases from V and 6 bases from J; junction bases left unmatched: 5. CDR3 nucleotide sequence: TGTGCCAGCAGTTTTCCCGGGGGGAGCGAGCAGTACTTC. Protein product: CASSFPGGSEQYF.

The V and J genes are TRBV6-1 and TRBJ1-5, with 10 nucleotides matching TRBD1. The CDR3 totals 15 residues. With V trimmed by 2 bases and J by 5 bases, 3 bases remained unmatched. Germline V gene data show CDR1 as MNHNS and CDR2 as SASEGT. The CDR3 DNA sequence: TGTGCCAGCAGTGAACCGGGACAGGGGTATCAGCCCCAGCATTTT. It specifies CASSEPGQGYQPQHF.

V is TRBV7-9 and J is TRBJ1-4; perhaps TRBD1 as D (5 bases). Per germline, CDR1 SEHNR and CDR2 FQNEAQ (reference sequence). CDR3 length: 16 residues. The V and J ends lost 5 bases and 7 bases respectively, with 20 bases between them. The CDR3 nucleotides read TGTGCCAGCAGCCCTAGGGGCAGCCAACCTGGTGAAAAACTGTTTTTT. Its protein product is CASSPRGSQPGEKLFF.

V usage is TRBV9 and J usage is TRBJ2-3; 12 bases agree with TRBD2. The CDR3 contains 16 residues. V lost 0 bases to trimming and J lost 10 bases; unmatched junction nucleotides: 9. Germline CDR1 and CDR2: SGDLS and YYNGEE. The CDR3 is CASSVGASGGAEAQYF. DNA for the CDR3: TGTGCCAGCAGCGTAGGTGCTAGCGGGGGGGCTGAGGCGCAGTATTTT.

V is TRBV10-1 and J is TRBJ1-1; TRBD1 agrees at 8 bases. Germline V gene lookup returns CDR1 WNHNN and CDR2 SYGVQD (reference sequence). V lost 3 bases to trimming and J lost 3 bases; unmatched junction nucleotides: 12. The CDR3 is 17 residues long. This CDR3 reads CASSDDPSDRAHTEAFF. For the CDR3, the DNA is TGCGCCAGCAGTGACGATCCATCGGACAGGGCCCACACTGAAGCTTTCTTT.

The V call is TRBV7-9, the J call TRBJ2-7, with 7 nucleotides matching TRBD1. The germline gives CDR1 SEHNR, CDR2 FQNEAQ (reference sequence). This CDR3 region has 13 residues. V lost 5 bases, J lost 3 bases, and 4 bases stayed unmatched. The CDR3 here is CASSLRTGYEQYF. CDR3 bases: TGTGCCAGCAGCCTAAGGACAGGCTACGAGCAGTACTTC.

This chain links TRBV4-1 with TRBJ2-7, with TRBD2 matching 14 bases. There are 17 residues in the CDR3. Germline V CDR1 and CDR2: MGHRA, YSYEKL. Unmatched junction bases numbered 6, after V lost 3 bases and J lost 2 bases. CDR3: CASSQPGLAGDTYEQYF. In DNA form, the CDR3 reads TGCGCCAGCAGCCAGCCGGGACTAGCGGGAGATACCTACGAGCAGTACTTC.

CDR3 protein: CASSYGTGGSYEQYF. For the CDR3, the DNA is TGTGCCAGCAGCTACGGGACAGGGGGCTCCTACGAGCAGTACTTC. The chain links TRBV7-8 to TRBJ2-7, with TRBD1 identical over 11 bases. The V segment lost 4 bases and the J segment 0 bases; nucleotides outside the gene matches: 2. Germline V gene sequence: CDR1 SGHVS, CDR2 FQNEAQ. The CDR3 is made up of 15 amino acids.

This clone appeared a few times. The chain is built from TRBV6-5 and TRBJ1-6; D is ambiguous. V gave up 0 bases and J gave up 6 bases, with 9 bases separating them. CDR3 length: 15 residues. Germline V gene data show CDR1 as MNHEY and CDR2 as SVGAGI. This CDR3 is CASSYSRSINSPLHF. DNA for the CDR3: TGTGCCAGCAGTTACTCCCGCAGCATTAATTCACCCCTCCACTTT.

The chain joins TRBV27 to TRBJ2-7; 11 bases are a match to TRBD2. The CDR3 consists of 15 residues. V dropped 4 bases and J dropped 6; count of bases not matched to a gene: 8. Germline CDR1 MNHEY, CDR2 SMNVEV (reference sequence). The CDR3 coding sequence is TGTGCCAGCAGTTCCCTAGCGGGAGGCCTTCTCGAGCAGTACTTC. Translated, it gives CASSSLAGGLLEQYF.

This chain links TRBV7-6 with TRBJ2-5; the D call may be TRBD1 or TRBD2 (5 bases each). Per the germline V gene, CDR1 is SGHVS and CDR2 is FNYEAQ. The ends were cut back, 5 bases at V and 0 bases at J, with 13 bases in the middle. The CDR3 has 15 residues. In nucleotides, the CDR3 is TGTGCCAGCAGCCCAAGGGGACCCTACCAAGAGACCCAGTACTTC. This codes for CASSPRGPYQETQYF.

V gene TRBV29-1 combines with J gene TRBJ2-2; 8 positions agree with TRBD2. Germline CDR1 is SQVTM and CDR2 is ANQGSEA. Unmatched junction bases numbered 5, after V lost 6 bases and J lost 5 bases. The CDR3 length is 13 residues. CDR3: CSVGPSGTGELFF. CDR3 nucleotides: TGCAGCGTGGGTCCTAGCGGGACCGGGGAGCTGTTTTTT.

This chain joins TRBV2 and TRBJ1-4, with D perhaps matching TRBD1 (6 bases). CDR3 length equals 16 residues. V shed 4 bases and J shed 5 bases, with 17 bases lying between them. CDR1 SNHLY and CDR2 FYNNEI come from the germline V gene. The chain's CDR3 is CASSAESTGRNEKLFF. The DNA for the CDR3 is TGTGCCAGCAGTGCCGAGAGTACAGGGAGGAATGAAAAACTGTTTTTT. Variable domain in full (rest from reference TRBV2 and TRBJ1-4): EPEVTQTPSHQVTQMGQEVILRCVPISNHLYFYWYRQILGQKVEFLVSFYNNEISEKSEIFDDQFSVERPDGSNFTLKIRSTKLEDSAMYFCASSAESTGRNEKLFFGSGTQLSVL.

The chain employs TRBV18 and TRBJ2-1, with D possibly matching TRBD1 (5 bases). This CDR3 spans 17 amino acids. CDR1 and CDR2 from the germline V gene are KGHSH and LQKENI. The V end was cut by 0 bases, the J end by 0 bases, with 12 bases between. The CDR3 nucleotides read TGTGCCAGCTCACCACCAAACAGGCCGAGCTCCTACAATGAGCAGTTCTTC. It is translated as CASSPPNRPSSYNEQFF.

The chain combines TRBV5-4 with TRBJ1-2; unclear D gene. Trimming took 4 bases from V and 0 from J, leaving 10 bases between them. Germline CDR1 reads SGHNT; CDR2 reads YYREEE (reference sequence). The CDR3 extends over 14 amino acids. The CDR3 loop reads CASSPSPSNYGYTF. The CDR3 DNA follows: TGTGCCAGCAGCCCGTCTCCGTCTAACTATGGCTACACCTTC.

V and J are TRBV15 and TRBJ2-4, with TRBD2 as a possible D gene (5 bases). The CDR3 length is 13 residues. Per germline, CDR1 LNHNV and CDR2 YYDKDF (reference sequence). Trimming shortened V by 0 bases and J by 9 bases, and 9 bases separated the two germline ends. The CDR3 coding sequence is TGTGCCACCAGCAGAGATTTCGAGGGCATTCAGTACTTC. Residues: CATSRDFEGIQYF.